This T cell receptor (beta chain) was captured in a study of T-cell memory formation after mild COVID-19. Study results and caveats: Confirmation was lacking for SARS-CoV-2 specificity of second-wave clones that peaked on day 37.

Sample barcodes and UMIs were carried by the TCR alpha and TCR beta cDNA libraries that 5'RACE generated with constant-segment primers. TCRdb re-called the 5' RACE reads through MiXCR, storing one row per CDR3 protein. The sample contains around 340,000 distinct CDR3 sequences, around 15% of which appear only once. Remarks on this clonotype: Its antigen is not identified.

This CDR3 spans 16 amino acids. The germline CDR1 and CDR2 sequences are SGHRS and YFSETQ. The V and J ends lost 4 bases and 1 base respectively, with 12 bases between them. The V gene is TRBV5-1, the J gene TRBJ2-6, with D possibly TRBD2 on 5 matching bases. Source material: PBMCs or a T cell subset sorted from them (not recorded which). The source is a man between 18 and 35 years old who had mild COVID-19 (a few samples of this study predate the infection). Cell type and time point are not known. The CDR3 loop is CASSDDPGSGANVLTF. CDR3 DNA sequence: TGCGCCAGCAGCGACGACCCGGGGTCTGGGGCCAACGTCCTGACTTTC.